Below, 3 T cell receptor beta chains from the same sample are listed, as sequenced in a study of blood T cell repertoires in COVID-19. Sequenced by immunoSEQ multiplex PCR; TCRdb stores in-frame clones only, minus some. The sample consists of 30,000 or so clones, about nine tenths of them appearing once. Sequencing was done on a sample of peripheral blood. Source of these receptors: a human donor in a cohort sampled during active COVID-19.

The J gene is TRBJ1-1, the V gene TRBV19; D is possibly TRBD1 (5 bases). CDR1 is LNHDA and CDR2 is SQIVND in the germline V gene (reference sequence). Trimming stripped 5 bases from V and 5 bases from J, with 15 bases between. This CDR3 is 14 amino acids long. The CDR3 coding sequence is TGTGCCAGTAGTCCCGGGGGGTGGAGGACTGAAGCTTTCTTT. It is translated as CASSPGGWRTEAFF.

The rearrangement links TRBV23-1 to TRBJ2-5; possibly TRBD2 for D (6 bases). TRBV23-1 is an open reading frame whose function is uncertain. Trimming took off 6 bases at V and 4 bases at J, with 18 bases between the two ends. The CDR3 totals 15 residues. The CDR3 coding sequence is TGCGCCAGCAGCTCGGGGGACGGAGGTGGAGAGACCCAGTACTTC. This encodes CASSSGDGGGETQYF.

V is TRBV28 and J is TRBJ1-2; D not resolved. Germline V gene lookup returns CDR1 MDHEN and CDR2 SYDVKM. Deletions cut 6 bases from V and 4 bases from J, with 24 bases between. CDR3 length: 17 residues. The CDR3: CASRPMGSSPVGYGYTF. For the CDR3, the DNA is TGTGCCAGCAGGCCCATGGGGTCTAGCCCAGTCGGCTATGGCTACACCTTC.